This T cell receptor beta chain derives from a study of blood T cell repertoires in COVID-19. Study summary: There were acute and convalescent COVID-19 samples, and they came from the United States, Italy and Spain. PBMCs, B-cell-depleted T cells, or T cells were the source of the cDNA or gDNA that made up the material.

As originally analysed: Amplifying reference gene primers gave estimates of nucleated cell counts. Sequenced by immunoSEQ multiplex PCR; TCRdb stores in-frame clones only, minus some. The V and J calls and clone size are taken from that table; D and trimming were inferred from the DNA. The sample consists of tens of thousands of clones, 65% to 90% of them appearing once. The CDR3 extends over 16 amino acids. From germline, CDR1 is MNHNY and CDR2 SVGAGI (reference sequence). V dropped 0 bases and J dropped 2 bases, with 10 bases sitting between them. This TCR derives from an elderly man with active COVID-19. Input material: peripheral blood. This chain connects TRBV6-6 to TRBJ1-4; TRBD1 is a possible D gene (5 bases). CDR3 nucleotides: TGTGCCAGCAGTTACTCCGGGGGAGTGACTAATGAAAAACTGTTTTTT. Translation gives CASSYSGGVTNEKLFF.